The T cell receptor beta chain described here comes from a study of spatial heterogeneity in lung cancer. Regarding this clonotype: Its antigen is not identified.

CDR1 and CDR2 from the germline V gene are LNHNV and YYDKDF (reference sequence). The CDR3 loop spans 13 amino acids. Trimming took off 8 bases at V and 2 bases at J, with 12 bases between the two ends. Study-level findings and limits: Blood carried ubiquitous expanded tumor TCRs more at resection than follow-up.

MiXCR, run by TCRdb on the 5' RACE reads, gives a single entry per CDR3 protein. In the table there are 13,000 or so distinct CDR3 sequences, around 3.7% of which are singletons. Time point reported: sample taken at primary tumor resection. The approximately 77 donors had untreated early-stage non-small cell lung cancer. From tumor, nontumor lung or frozen PBMC, whole RNA was taken unsorted for sequencing. This sequence joins TRBV15 and TRBJ2-5; D is perhaps TRBD2 (6 bases). The sequence was obtained from a male donor with early-stage non-small cell lung cancer. This specimen was PBMCs, taken at surgery. CDR3 loop: CATAADYQETQYF. For the CDR3, the DNA is TGTGCCACCGCAGCGGACTATCAAGAGACCCAGTACTTC.